A single sample gave rise to the 23 T cell receptor beta chains below, sequenced in a study of T cell repertoires in cytomegalovirus infection. These receptors' antigens are unknown. MiXCR, run by TCRdb on the reads, gives a single entry per CDR3 protein. The table shows approximately 1,000,000 distinct CDR3 sequences, with less than 35% occurring only once. The source material was cultured CD8+ T cells from PBMCs, sampled from culture after CMV antigen stimulation. Every receptor here comes from a human donor in good health (CMV status not recorded). Some clones in this sample may be carry-over from other donors' samples.

The chain employs TRBV15 and TRBJ1-4; possible D gene TRBD1, 5 bases. V lost 5 bases to trimming and J lost 4 bases, with 20 bases between them. This CDR3 comprises 17 residues. Germline CDR1 is LNHNV and CDR2 is YYDKDF (reference sequence). CDR3 DNA sequence: TGTGCCACCAGCCGAGGGGCCGATGATAATAATAATGAAAAACTGTTTTTT. Its protein product is CATSRGADDNNNEKLFF.

The gene calls are TRBV19 and TRBJ2-5; D call uncertain. The V gene lost 7 bases and the J gene lost 7 bases, with 19 bases spanning the gap. Germline assignment: CDR1 LNHDA and CDR2 SQIVND (reference sequence). The CDR3 is 14 amino acids. CDR3 coding DNA: TGTGCCAGTACCTCGAGTGAGGACGTCGGGACCCAGTACTTC. Translating it yields CASTSSEDVGTQYF.

V is TRBV27 and J is TRBJ2-7, with D possibly being TRBD1 (6 bases). CDR3 length: 13 amino acids. Germline V gives CDR1 MNHEY, CDR2 SMNVEV (reference sequence). V was trimmed by 4 bases and J by 7 bases, leaving 14 bases between them. CDR3: CASSSSGEMEQYF. CDR3 coding DNA: TGTGCCAGCAGTTCTTCAGGGGAAATGGAGCAGTACTTC.

The chain combines TRBV27 with TRBJ1-2; D is undetermined. CDR1 is MNHEY and CDR2 is SMNVEV in the germline V gene (reference sequence). V gave up 0 bases and J gave up 6 bases, with 11 bases separating them. The CDR3 sequence is 14 residues long. CDR3 region: CASSLSALGDGYTF. The CDR3 DNA is TGTGCCAGCAGTTTATCGGCCCTAGGTGATGGCTACACCTTC.

This clonotype showed up many times. A junction end diverges from the germline sequence, so it may reflect a read error. V is TRBV12-3 or TRBV12-4 and J is TRBJ2-3; D is ambiguous. This CDR3 comprises 12 residues. CDR3 DNA sequence: TGTGCCAGCAGTTCAGGTGGATCGACGGACGGTTTT. Protein sequence: CASSSGGSTDGF.

The rearrangement joins TRBV4-1 to TRBJ2-2; 8 bases are shared with TRBD1. The CDR3 loop spans 15 amino acids. J lost 4 bases, V lost 3 bases, and 4 bases had no gene match. CDR1 and CDR2 from the germline V gene are MGHRA and YSYEKL. In DNA, the CDR3 is TGCGCCAGCAGCCAGAGGACAGGGTCCACCGGGGAGCTGTTTTTT. The encoded protein is CASSQRTGSTGELFF.

The genes are TRBV20-1 and TRBJ2-7; TRBD1 matches 10 bases. Germline loops: CDR1 DFQATT, CDR2 SNEGSKA (reference sequence). The ends lost 5 bases at V and 4 bases at J; junction bases unmatched: 5. The CDR3 contains 13 residues. Written as DNA, the CDR3 is TGCAGTGCTGACGGGACAGGGGATTACGAGCAGTACTTC. This encodes CSADGTGDYEQYF.

This clonotype was seen only a few times. The chain is built from TRBV6-2 or TRBV6-3 and TRBJ2-3; possibly TRBD2 for D (7 bases). V lost 5 bases and J 4 bases, leaving 16 bases between the germline ends. The CDR3 consists of 15 residues. Germline lookup yields CDR1 MNHEY and CDR2 SVGEGT. CDR3 DNA: TGTGCCAGCAGTCTGGGGGGGGGCCCCTCAGATACGCAGTATTTT. Its protein product is CASSLGGGPSDTQYF.

The chain is built from TRBV20-1 and TRBJ2-1; 8 nucleotides match TRBD2. V lost 3 bases and J lost 5; bases outside the gene matches: 6. This CDR3 region has 14 residues. CDR1 and CDR2 (germline): DFQATT, SNEGSKA (reference sequence). The CDR3 region is CSASSGGADNEQFF. The DNA of the CDR3 is TGCAGTGCTAGCTCCGGGGGGGCCGACAATGAGCAGTTCTTC.

This clonotype was observed at least ten times. V is TRBV7-2 and J is TRBJ2-5, with 7 bases matching TRBD2. The CDR3 covers 15 residues. Germline CDR1 reads SGHTA; CDR2 reads FQGNSA. After removal of 0 bases from V and 3 bases from J, the junction contained 4 bases not matched to a gene. The CDR3 spells CASSLAGGRKETQYF. In DNA form, the CDR3 reads TGTGCCAGCAGCTTAGCCGGGGGGAGGAAAGAGACCCAGTACTTC.

This rearrangement joins TRBV6-5 to TRBJ1-5; TRBD1 agrees at 8 bases. Looked up from germline, CDR1 is MNHEY and CDR2 is SVGAGI. V trimming: 2 bases; J trimming: 1 base; junction bases outside the gene matches: 16. This CDR3 has 20 amino acids. The CDR3 DNA reads TGTGCCAGCAGTTACGAAGCTGGGGGACAGGACCGAAGGAGCAATCAGCCCCAGCATTTT. It encodes CASSYEAGGQDRRSNQPQHF.

This clonotype was picked up a small number of times. The chain is built from TRBV6-6 and TRBJ2-7; the match to TRBD1 covers 9 bases. The CDR3 has 15 amino acids. Germline V gene lookup returns CDR1 MNHNY and CDR2 SVGAGI (reference sequence). Losses at the gene ends were 6 bases for V and 4 bases for J; bases not matched to a gene: 10. The CDR3 sequence: CASRVLGTGIYEQYF. CDR3 in DNA: TGTGCCAGCAGGGTACTGGGGACAGGGATTTACGAGCAGTACTTC.

The chain links TRBV5-3 to TRBJ2-3, with 7 bases aligning to TRBD1. TRBV5-3 is an open reading frame whose function is uncertain. There are 15 residues in the CDR3. The V segment lost 8 bases and the J segment 2 bases; nucleotides outside the gene matches: 11. CDR3 DNA sequence: TGTGCCAGCAGCCCAGCCGGGACAGACACAGATACGCAGTATTTT. Its translation: CASSPAGTDTDTQYF.

This clonotype was detected ten times or more. DNA for the CDR3: TGCGCCAGCAGCCAAGACAGGGGGTCTACCGGGGAGCTGTTTTTT. Translation: CASSQDRGSTGELFF. V is TRBV4-3 and J is TRBJ2-2, with 7 bases matching TRBD1. CDR3 length: 15 amino acids. Trimming removed 0 bases from V and 5 bases from J; junction bases left unmatched: 3. Germline values: CDR1 LGHNA, CDR2 YSLEER.

The gene calls are TRBV11-2 and TRBJ2-3, with 9 bases identical to TRBD2. V dropped 1 base and J dropped 6; count of bases not matched to a gene: 11. Germline lookup yields CDR1 SGHAT and CDR2 FQNNGV. The CDR3 is 17 residues long. The CDR3 here is CASSLVGAGGPADTQYF. The CDR3 DNA follows: TGTGCCAGCAGCTTAGTCGGAGCGGGGGGACCCGCGGATACGCAGTATTTT. Filled out from reference TRBV11-2 and TRBJ2-3, the complete variable domain reads EAGVAQSPRYKIIEKRQSVAFWCNPISGHATLYWYQQILGQGPKLLIQFQNNGVVDDSQLPKDRFSAERLKGVDSTLKIQPAKLEDSAVYLCASSLVGAGGPADTQYFGPGTRLTVL.

This clonotype has only one observation. V is TRBV5-6 and J is TRBJ2-1; 13 bases match TRBD2. The trim removed 9 bases at V and 10 bases at J, leaving 16 bases unmatched. The length of the CDR3 is 16 residues. Germline V gives CDR1 SGHDT, CDR2 YYEEEE. Written as DNA, the CDR3 is TGTGCCAACAACTTGGCCCGTAGGGGACTAGCGGGGGAGCAGTTCTTC. Encoded protein: CANNLARRGLAGEQFF.

This sequence joins TRBV7-4 and TRBJ2-7; no reliable D call. Trimming pared 1 base from V and 1 base from J, leaving 11 bases between. The CDR3 runs 15 residues. Germline assignment: CDR1 SGHVT and CDR2 SQSDAQ. DNA for the CDR3: TGTGCCAGCAGCTTAGGGCTAGGCCTTTCCTACGAGCAGTACTTC. It codes for CASSLGLGLSYEQYF.

In regard to this clonotype: A much larger clone differs from this one at a single base, so this may be a read error. This sequence joins TRBV7-6 and TRBJ1-2, with D tentatively TRBD1 (5 bases). The CDR3 contains 15 residues. Germline V lookup: CDR1 SGHVS, CDR2 FNYEAQ. The CDR3 loop is CANSPRDGSSYGYTF. Written as DNA, the CDR3 is TGTGCCAACAGCCCGAGGGACGGTTCTTCCTATGGCTACACCTTC.

The chain has TRBV14 and TRBJ2-1, with TRBD2 matching over 9 bases. The germline V gene encodes CDR1 SGHDN and CDR2 FVKESK. V shed 4 bases and J 6 bases; nucleotides not matched to a gene: 13. The CDR3 is made up of 17 amino acids. Here the CDR3 reads CASSLRPGTSRLNEQFF. The CDR3, as DNA: TGTGCCAGCAGCCTGAGACCCGGGACTAGCCGGCTCAATGAGCAGTTCTTC.

This clonotype came up many times. The V and J genes are TRBV7-2 and TRBJ2-1; weak D call: TRBD1 (6 bases). The CDR3 runs to 17 residues. Germline assignment: CDR1 SGHTA and CDR2 FQGNSA. The germline V and J ends were trimmed by 5 bases and 0 bases, with 17 bases remaining between them. The CDR3 coding sequence is TGTGCCAGCAGCCATGATATCGGACAGATCTCCTACAATGAGCAGTTCTTC. It codes for CASSHDIGQISYNEQFF.

The chain links TRBV10-3 to TRBJ1-2; a possible D gene is TRBD1 (5 bases). CDR3 length: 12 amino acids. V was clipped by 3 bases and J by 8 bases, with 10 bases between them. CDR1 is ENHRY, CDR2 SYGVKD, per germline. Written as DNA, the CDR3 is TGTGCCATCAGTGACAGGGCGCAAGGCTACACCTTC. This translates into CAISDRAQGYTF.

The CDR3 nucleotides are TGTGCCACGACCCCGAAGGGAGCTTTCTTT. Protein: CATTPKGAFF. The chain couples TRBV4-2 to TRBJ1-1; the D is unclear. V was cut by 10 bases and J by 10 bases, with 13 bases left in between. The germline V gene has CDR1 LGHNA and CDR2 YNFKEQ. This CDR3 has 10 residues.

This clonotype has only a few counts. The chain links TRBV7-9 to TRBJ2-2; 8 bases are a match to TRBD1. This CDR3 spans 13 amino acids. Losses at the gene ends were 10 bases for V and 5 bases for J; bases not matched to a gene: 6. Looked up from germline, CDR1 is SEHNR and CDR2 is FQNEAQ (reference sequence). The DNA for the CDR3 is TGTGCCATCGGGACAGGAAGAACCGGGGAGCTGTTTTTT. As protein: CAIGTGRTGELFF. The entire variable domain, with the rest obtained from reference TRBV7-9 and TRBJ2-2, is as follows: DTGVSQNPRHKITKRGQNVTFRCDPISEHNRLYWYRQTLGQGPEFLTYFQNEAQLEKSRLLSDRFSAERPKGSFSTLEIQRTEQGDSAMYLCAIGTGRTGELFFGEGSRLTVL.